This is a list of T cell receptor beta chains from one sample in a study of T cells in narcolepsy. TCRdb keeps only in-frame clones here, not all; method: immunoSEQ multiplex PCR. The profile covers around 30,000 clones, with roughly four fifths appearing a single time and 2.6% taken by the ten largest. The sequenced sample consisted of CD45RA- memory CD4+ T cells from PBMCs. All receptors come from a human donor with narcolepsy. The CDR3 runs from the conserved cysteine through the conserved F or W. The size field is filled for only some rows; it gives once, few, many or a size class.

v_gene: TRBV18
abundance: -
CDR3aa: CASSPPVSGLAKNIQYF

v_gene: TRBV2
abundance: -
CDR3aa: CASSEVRTGGPNTEAFF

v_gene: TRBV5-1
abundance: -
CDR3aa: CASSLRGQGAVNTIYF

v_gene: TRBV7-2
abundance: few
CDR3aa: CASSSKGGVSSYEQYF

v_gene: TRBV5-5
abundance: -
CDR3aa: CASHSLRVPGYTF

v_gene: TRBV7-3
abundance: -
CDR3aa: CASSSSGGAYNSPLHF

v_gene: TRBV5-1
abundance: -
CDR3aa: CASSSGQGAANEQFF

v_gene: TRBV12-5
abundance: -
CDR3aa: CASGLDRGGITGELFF

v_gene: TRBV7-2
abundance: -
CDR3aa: CASSLGLRLETQYF

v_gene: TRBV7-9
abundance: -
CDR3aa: CASSPQGGIGNTEAFF

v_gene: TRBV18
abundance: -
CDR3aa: CASSLDSDNSPLHF

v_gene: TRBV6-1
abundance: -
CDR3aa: CASSEALMGSGELFF

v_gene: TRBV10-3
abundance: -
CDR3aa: CAISLAGEETQYF

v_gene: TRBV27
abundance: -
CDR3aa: CASRNRGTSYGYTF

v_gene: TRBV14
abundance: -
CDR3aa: CASSQERGGGLQYF

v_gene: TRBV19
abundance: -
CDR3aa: CASPTPNTEAFF

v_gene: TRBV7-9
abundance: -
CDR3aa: CASSFGQGVGSPLHF

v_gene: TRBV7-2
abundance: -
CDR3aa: CASSEPGQGGGYTF

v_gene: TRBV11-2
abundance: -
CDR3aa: CASSLDSGARINEKLFF

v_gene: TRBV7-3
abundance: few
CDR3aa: CASSSNQVGEQYF

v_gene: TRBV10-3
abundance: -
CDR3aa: CAISAPQGRYGYTF

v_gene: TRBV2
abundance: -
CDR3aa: CASSPIPISDGGKGYTF

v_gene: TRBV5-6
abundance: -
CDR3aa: CASSSIRNEKLFF

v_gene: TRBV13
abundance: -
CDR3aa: CASSLDRDGRSYEQYF

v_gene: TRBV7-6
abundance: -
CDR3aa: CASSFRRTATNEKLFF

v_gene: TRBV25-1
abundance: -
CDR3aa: CASSRGTEAFF

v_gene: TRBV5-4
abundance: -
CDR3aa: CASSLAGGQGSYQTQYF